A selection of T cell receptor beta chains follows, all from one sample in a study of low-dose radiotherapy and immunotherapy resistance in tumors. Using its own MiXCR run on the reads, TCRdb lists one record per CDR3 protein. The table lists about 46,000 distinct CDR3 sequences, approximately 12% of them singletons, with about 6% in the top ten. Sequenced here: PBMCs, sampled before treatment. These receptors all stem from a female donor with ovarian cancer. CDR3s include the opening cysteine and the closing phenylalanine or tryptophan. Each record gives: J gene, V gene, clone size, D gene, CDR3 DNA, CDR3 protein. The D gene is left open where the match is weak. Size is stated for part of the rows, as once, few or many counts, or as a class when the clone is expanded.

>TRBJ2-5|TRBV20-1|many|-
TGCAGTGCTAGAGATCGTGGACTCCCTACCCAGTACTTC
CSARDRGLPTQYF
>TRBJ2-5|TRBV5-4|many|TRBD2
TGTGCCAGCAGCCTCCCCCCCAGCGGGGGCCAAGAGACCCAGTACTTC
CASSLPPSGGQETQYF
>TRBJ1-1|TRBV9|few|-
TGTGCCAGCAGCCCAGTCGGGCAGGGCCGATTTGAAGCTTTCTTT
CASSPVGQGRFEAFF
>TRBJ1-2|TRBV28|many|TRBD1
TGTGCCAGCAGTTTATTAGGGACAGGGTCTGGGAACTATGGCTACACCTTC
CASSLLGTGSGNYGYTF
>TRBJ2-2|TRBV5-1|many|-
TGCGCCAGCAGCGGCCGGGCCCGGGACACCGGGGAGCTGTTTTTT
CASSGRARDTGELFF
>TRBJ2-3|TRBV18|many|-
TGTGCCAGCTCACCTCTCCGCACAGATACGCAGTATTTT
CASSPLRTDTQYF
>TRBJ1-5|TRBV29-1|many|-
TGCAGCGCCAGGACCGGGGTTGGTAATCAGCCCCAGCATTTT
CSARTGVGNQPQHF
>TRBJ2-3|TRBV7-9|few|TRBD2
TGTGCCAGCAGCTTAGCGCTGGGGGGGGGTAAAGATACGCAGTATTTT
CASSLALGGGKDTQYF
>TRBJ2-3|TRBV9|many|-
TGTGCCAGCAGCGTAGAGGGGGGCACAGATACGCAGTATTTT
CASSVEGGTDTQYF
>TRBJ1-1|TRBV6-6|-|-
TGTGCCAGCAGACAGTACACTGAAGCTTTCTTT
CASRQYTEAFF
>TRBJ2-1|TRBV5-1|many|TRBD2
TGCGCCAGCAGCTGGCTAGCGGGAGGCTTTGGCAATGAGCAGTTCTTC
CASSWLAGGFGNEQFF
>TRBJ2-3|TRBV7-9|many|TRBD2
TGTGCCAGCAGCCCCGGACTAGCGGGGGGGCCAGATACGCAGTATTTT
CASSPGLAGGPDTQYF
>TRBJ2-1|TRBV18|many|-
TGTGCCAGCTCACCACGGGGTCTCCCCTACAATGAGCAGTTCTTC
CASSPRGLPYNEQFF